The rows below give T cell receptor beta chains drawn from one sample of a study of cytomegalovirus exposure and HLA in healthy donors. Using immunoSEQ multiplex PCR, the repertoire was profiled, and TCRdb retains in-frame clones only, with some absent. Among some 130,000 clones listed, 75% to 85% were seen once. The source material was PBMCs. The receptors shown here come from a female donor in good health and CMV-seronegative. The CDR3 runs from the conserved cysteine through the conserved F or W. D genes are given only for firm matches. The size of a clone is reported for some rows only, either as once, few or many, or as a class for expanded clones.

j_call: TRBJ1-1
d_call: -
v_call: TRBV18
clone_size: -
cdr3_nt: TGTGCCAGCTCACCACTGTCGGGGGGCACTGAAGCTTTCTTT
cdr3_aa: CASSPLSGGTEAFF

j_call: TRBJ1-1
d_call: -
v_call: TRBV7-3
clone_size: -
cdr3_nt: TGTGCCAGCAGCTTGGACAGGAACACTGAAGCTTTCTTT
cdr3_aa: CASSLDRNTEAFF

j_call: TRBJ2-7
d_call: TRBD1
v_call: TRBV19
clone_size: -
cdr3_nt: TGTGCCAGTTCTCCCTCAAGAAGGGACAGCGAGCAGTACTTC
cdr3_aa: CASSPSRRDSEQYF

j_call: TRBJ1-5
d_call: TRBD1
v_call: TRBV11-3
clone_size: -
cdr3_nt: TGTGCCAGCAGCCCTCAGAGAGGGGGCCAGGGCAATCAGCCCCAGCATTTT
cdr3_aa: CASSPQRGGQGNQPQHF

j_call: TRBJ1-4
d_call: TRBD1
v_call: TRBV5-4
clone_size: few
cdr3_nt: TGTGCCAGCAGCTACAGGGGGTCCGGTGAAAAACTGTTTTTT
cdr3_aa: CASSYRGSGEKLFF

j_call: TRBJ1-2
d_call: -
v_call: TRBV9
clone_size: -
cdr3_nt: TGTGCCAGCAGCCCACAACCAGGAGGAGACTATGGCTACACCTTC
cdr3_aa: CASSPQPGGDYGYTF

j_call: TRBJ2-5
d_call: TRBD2
v_call: TRBV29-1
clone_size: -
cdr3_nt: TGCAGCGCATCTCGGACTAGCGGCCAAGAGACCCAGTACTTC
cdr3_aa: CSASRTSGQETQYF

j_call: TRBJ2-6
d_call: -
v_call: TRBV9
clone_size: -
cdr3_nt: TGTGCCAGCAGCGCTTCTCGGGGGACTGGAGGGGCCAACGTCCTGACTTTC
cdr3_aa: CASSASRGTGGANVLTF

j_call: TRBJ1-1
d_call: -
v_call: TRBV11-3
clone_size: -
cdr3_nt: TGTGCCAGCAGCTATCCCACCCGGGGAGGGGCCAACACTGAAGCTTTCTTT
cdr3_aa: CASSYPTRGGANTEAFF

j_call: TRBJ1-5
d_call: -
v_call: TRBV2
clone_size: -
cdr3_nt: TGTGCCAGCTTCTCCGACAGATTTGGGGGGTCTGGAGGCAATCAGCCCCAGCATTTT
cdr3_aa: CASFSDRFGGSGGNQPQHF